The 7 T cell receptor beta chains reported below all come from one sample, sequenced in a study of beta chain features in type 1 diabetes. Antigens for these TCRs are unknown. The entirety of the isolated RNA underwent reverse transcription, so expressed TCRB transcripts were sequenced. Sequencing used immunoSEQ multiplex PCR; TCRdb keeps in-frame clones, though not all of them. This sample has over 600,000 clones, with around 12% found just once. Study-wide findings and caveats: A moderate, significant TCRB CDR3 shortening appeared in type 1 diabetes across four CD4+ subsets.

The sequencing input was naive CD4+ T cells from blood. These receptors all come from a man aged 25-40 years with type 1 diabetes.

This chain connects TRBV28 to TRBJ1-2, with a possible D match to TRBD1 (6 bases). V lost 1 base to trimming and J lost 8 bases, with 14 bases between them. This CDR3 is 14 amino acids long. Germline V CDR1 and CDR2: MDHEN, SYDVKM. The CDR3 sequence is CASSLSQGPRGYTF. The CDR3 DNA reads as TGTGCCAGCAGTTTATCGCAGGGGCCCCGGGGCTACACCTTC.

Comment on this clone: Distinct nucleotide sequences in the sample also encode this CDR3. The CDR3 sequence: CASSQEADTQYF. As DNA, the CDR3 is TGTGCCAGCAGCCAAGAAGCAGATACGCAGTATTTT. This rearrangement joins TRBV4-2 to TRBJ2-3; no clear D. CDR1 is LGHNA, CDR2 YNFKEQ, per germline. The V and J ends lost 0 bases and 4 bases respectively, with 2 bases between them. CDR3 length: 12 residues.

The chain has TRBV28 and TRBJ2-2, with 11 positions matching TRBD2. With 5 bases clipped from V and 3 bases from J, the junction kept 14 bases outside the gene matches. Germline values: CDR1 MDHEN, CDR2 SYDVKM. There are 19 residues in the CDR3. CDR3 residues: CASSPRRGSGGADTGELFF. The CDR3 coding sequence is TGTGCCAGCAGTCCCCGCCGAGGTAGCGGGGGGGCCGACACCGGGGAGCTGTTTTTT.

This clone was picked up a small number of times. The chain is built from TRBV5-1 and TRBJ2-3; 9 nucleotides line up with TRBD1. Losses at the gene ends were 4 bases for V and 5 bases for J; bases not matched to a gene: 8. The CDR3 loop spans 15 amino acids. Germline V gene lookup returns CDR1 SGHRS and CDR2 YFSETQ. The chain's CDR3 is CASSPQGDRVDTQYF. In nucleotides, the CDR3 is TGCGCCAGCAGCCCCCAGGGGGACAGGGTAGATACGCAGTATTTT.

The chain carries TRBV19 and TRBJ2-5; D is unresolved. Germline V gene sequence: CDR1 LNHDA, CDR2 SQIVND (reference sequence). The CDR3 is 12 residues long. V was clipped by 8 bases and J by 5 bases, with 12 bases between them. The CDR3 region is CASSNLRETQYF. For the CDR3, the DNA is TGTGCCAGTTCAAACCTTAGGGAGACCCAGTACTTC.

The gene calls are TRBV28 and TRBJ1-2, with 8 bases identical to TRBD1. This CDR3 region has 13 residues. The V gene's germline CDR1 is MDHEN and CDR2 SYDVKM. V gave up 5 bases and J gave up 6 bases; unmatched junction bases: 5. The CDR3 here is CASSADRVHGYTF. CDR3 bases: TGTGCCAGCAGTGCGGACAGGGTACATGGCTACACCTTC.

The V call is TRBV27, the J call TRBJ2-7; 10 nucleotides align to TRBD1. Germline values: CDR1 MNHEY, CDR2 SMNVEV (reference sequence). The junction had 7 bases not matched to a gene; V was cut back by 5 bases and J by 3 bases. There are 15 residues in the CDR3. The CDR3 region has the DNA TGTGCCAGCAGTAGATCGGGACAGGGGAACTACGAGCAGTACTTC. Translating it yields CASSRSGQGNYEQYF.